Here is one T cell receptor beta chain with its context. Antigen unknown. V lost 4 bases to trimming and J lost 7 bases, with 17 bases between them. Germline V CDR1 and CDR2: MNHNS, SASEGT. CDR3 size: 14 residues. Spike-ins of synthetic TCR analog templates went into each PCR. TCRdb's table, derived via immunoSEQ multiplex PCR, lists solely in-frame clones and lacks some. Of approximately 100,000 clones listed, around 89% are singletons. This record belongs to a study of PD-L1 blockade in urothelial cancer. Background on the study: At 3 weeks (second dose) and 6 weeks after starting treatment, blood was analyzed.

Broader study findings: Expansion of tumor-associated blood clones at 3 weeks was greater in durable-benefit patients.

As for time point: pretreatment peripheral blood. Locally advanced or metastatic urothelial carcinoma affected the patients. This specimen consisted of PBMCs, obtained around atezolizumab (anti-PD-L1) treatment. The chain combines TRBV6-1 with TRBJ2-7, with a possible D match to TRBD1 (8 bases). The receptor was isolated from a woman older than 75 with urothelial cancer. CDR3 nucleotide sequence: TGTGCCAGCAGTGCTATACAGGGGGGGTTGGAGCAGTACTTC. Amino acid sequence: CASSAIQGGLEQYF.